Detailed here is one T cell receptor beta chain. The target antigen is unknown. The entry originates in a study of cytomegalovirus exposure and HLA in healthy donors. General study results and limits: Fewer N-insertions than the 666-donor mean were reportedly shown by an Asian-associated ancestry cluster in a later analysis. Data from an earlier analysis indicated that most TCR beta V segments were productive either about 87% or about 30% of the time.

It was with 60 Vbeta and 13 Jbeta primers that the PCR ran. Sequenced by immunoSEQ multiplex PCR; TCRdb stores in-frame clones only, minus some. Of 200,000 to 250,000 clones listed, 70% to 90% are singletons. The CDR3 spans 16 residues. This chain links TRBV21-1 with TRBJ1-5; the table names TRBD1, a call not compared with the DNA. TRBV21-1 is marked as a pseudogene. The sample consisted of PBMCs. This sequence was found in a human donor in good health. Here the CDR3 reads CASSKALPRLNQPQHF. CDR3 DNA sequence: TGTGCCAGCAGCAAAGCGCTTCCCAGGCTCAATCAGCCCCAGCATTTT.